Below are 15 T cell receptor beta chains sequenced from a single sample in a study of monozygotic twins with inflammatory bowel disease. For each CDR3 protein, TCRdb gives one entry from its re-call of the 5' RACE reads, without DNA. This sample contains about 140,000 distinct CDR3 sequences. Sequencing was carried out using blood. These receptors were taken from a human donor with ulcerative colitis or Crohn's disease, or a healthy co-twin of an affected twin (not recorded which).

V usage is TRBV7-2 and J usage is TRBJ2-4. Germline loops: CDR1 SGHTA, CDR2 FQGNSA. The CDR3 runs 14 residues. CDR3 residues: CASSLDLAKNIQYF.

The rearrangement joins TRBV20-1 to TRBJ2-7. CDR1 and CDR2 (germline): DFQATT, SNEGSKA (reference sequence). The CDR3 sequence is 13 residues long. The CDR3 reads CSARFGSSYEQYF.

The chain links TRBV7-7 to TRBJ2-1; TCRdb calls TRBD2, which cannot be checked without DNA. The CDR3 is made up of 15 amino acids. CDR1 is SSHAT and CDR2 is FNYEAQ in the germline V gene (reference sequence). The CDR3 spells CASSFSAGSYNEQFF.

This rearrangement joins TRBV18 to TRBJ2-1. CDR1 and CDR2 from the germline V gene are KGHSH and LQKENI. The CDR3 runs to 17 residues. The chain's CDR3 is CASSLSGDQADYNEQFF.

The chain recombines TRBV7-2 with TRBJ1-4. CDR1 is SGHTA, CDR2 FQGNSA, per germline. This CDR3 spans 16 amino acids. CDR3 sequence reads: CASSLGEHIPFEKLFF.

V usage is TRBV5-1 and J usage is TRBJ2-5; with no DNA, the TCRdb D assignment of TRBD1 cannot be verified. Per germline, CDR1 SGHRS and CDR2 YFSETQ. This CDR3 region has 18 residues. Here the CDR3 reads CASSSLGQGVNWGETQYF.

V gene TRBV28 combines with J gene TRBJ2-7; the TCRdb call, TRBD2, lacks DNA for checking. CDR1 and CDR2 from the germline V gene are MDHEN and SYDVKM. The CDR3 has 18 residues. Here the CDR3 reads CASIPRGLLAGGPYEQYF.

J is TRBJ1-1 and V is TRBV11-1; without DNA, the TCRdb call of TRBD1 cannot be checked. This CDR3 has 15 residues. The germline gives CDR1 SGHAT, CDR2 FQDESV (reference sequence). CDR3: CASSLGRGTNTEAFF.

This sequence joins TRBV7-2 and TRBJ2-3; TCRdb calls TRBD2, which cannot be checked without DNA. The germline V gene has CDR1 SGHTA and CDR2 FQGNSA. This CDR3 is built from 15 residues. The CDR3: CASSEGPSPTDTQYF. Using reference TRBV7-2 and TRBJ2-3 for the parts outside the CDR3, the full variable domain is GAGVSQSPSNKVTEKGKDVELRCDPISGHTALYWYRQSLGQGLEFLIYFQGNSAPDKSGLPSDRFSAERTGGSVSTLTIQRTQQEDSAVYLCASSEGPSPTDTQYFGPGTRLTVL.

CDR3 sequence: CAWSVRGSRYGYTF. The chain carries TRBV30 and TRBJ1-2. There are 14 residues in the CDR3. Germline assignment: CDR1 GTSNPN and CDR2 SVGIG (reference sequence).

V is TRBV20-1 and J is TRBJ1-4; TCRdb's D call of TRBD1 is untestable without DNA. Germline V gene sequence: CDR1 DFQATT, CDR2 SNEGSKA (reference sequence). The CDR3 contains 16 residues. CDR3 protein: CSARDSRGLRNEKLFF.

The chain couples TRBV5-1 to TRBJ2-5; checking the TCRdb D call of TRBD1 is not possible without DNA. The CDR3 is 14 amino acids. The germline gives CDR1 SGHRS, CDR2 YFSETQ. The CDR3 spells CASSYSGARETQYF.

The chain joins TRBV7-3 to TRBJ2-1. CDR3 length: 15 residues. Germline V gene data show CDR1 as SGHTA and CDR2 as FQGTGA. The CDR3 sequence is CASSLSSNSYNEQFF.

The chain links TRBV20-1 to TRBJ1-2; TCRdb calls TRBD1, which cannot be checked without DNA. Germline assignment: CDR1 DFQATT and CDR2 SNEGSKA (reference sequence). The CDR3 length is 12 residues. The CDR3 is CSATGTGDGYTF.

The chain joins TRBV6-6 to TRBJ1-1. CDR1 MNHNY and CDR2 SVGAGI come from the germline V gene (reference sequence). The CDR3 runs 14 residues. The CDR3 region is CASSPTALNTEAFF.